This T cell receptor beta chain stems from a study of metastatic and nonmetastatic thyroid tumors. No patient had received any treatment before thyroid surgery. Germline lookup yields CDR1 SGHTA and CDR2 FQGNSA. Unmatched junction bases numbered 3, after V lost 4 bases and J lost 5 bases. This CDR3 region has 14 residues. Points from the study as a whole: Malignant thyroid tumors reportedly had TCR beta diversity that was significantly higher than in benign nodules, in blood and tumor.

In the original processing: CDR3 differences across clinicopathological groups were used to build a distant-metastasis classifier for papillary thyroid cancer. TCRdb reprocessed the PCR reads via MiXCR. The V and J calls and clone size are TCRdb's, not the authors'. The sample lists about 25,000 clones, 20% occurring once. This clone was counted at least ten times. Its antigen remains unknown. The clonotype comes from a male donor with papillary thyroid cancer or a benign thyroid nodule (not recorded which). Some clones in this sample may be carry-over from other donors' samples. The sample consisted of blood. This chain joins TRBV7-2 and TRBJ2-5, with 11 positions matching TRBD2. CDR3 in DNA: TGTGCCAGCAGCTCGACTAGCGGGATTGAGACCCAGTACTTC. Protein product: CASSSTSGIETQYF.